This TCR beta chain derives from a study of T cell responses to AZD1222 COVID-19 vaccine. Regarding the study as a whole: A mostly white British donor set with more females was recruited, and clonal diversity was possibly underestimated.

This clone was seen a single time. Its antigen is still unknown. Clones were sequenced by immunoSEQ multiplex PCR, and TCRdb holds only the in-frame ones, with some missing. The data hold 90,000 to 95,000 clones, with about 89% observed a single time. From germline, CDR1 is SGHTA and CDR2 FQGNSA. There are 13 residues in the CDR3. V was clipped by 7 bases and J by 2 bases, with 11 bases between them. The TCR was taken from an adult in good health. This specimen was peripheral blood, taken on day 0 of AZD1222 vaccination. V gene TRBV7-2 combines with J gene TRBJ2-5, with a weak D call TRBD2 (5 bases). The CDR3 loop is CASTGLLQETQYF. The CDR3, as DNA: TGTGCCAGCACCGGACTGCTGCAAGAGACCCAGTACTTC.